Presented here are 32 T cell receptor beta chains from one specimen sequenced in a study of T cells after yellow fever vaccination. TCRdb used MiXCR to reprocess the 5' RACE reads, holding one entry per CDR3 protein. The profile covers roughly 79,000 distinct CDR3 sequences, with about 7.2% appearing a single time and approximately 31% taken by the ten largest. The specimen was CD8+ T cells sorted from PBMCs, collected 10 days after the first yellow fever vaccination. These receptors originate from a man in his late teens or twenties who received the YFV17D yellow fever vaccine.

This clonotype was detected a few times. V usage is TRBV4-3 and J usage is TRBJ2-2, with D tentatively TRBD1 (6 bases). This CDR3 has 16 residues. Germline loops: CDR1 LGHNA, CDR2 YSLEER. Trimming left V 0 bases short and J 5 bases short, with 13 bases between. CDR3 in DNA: TGCGCCAGCAGCCAAGACATCAGGGGTTGGACCGGGGAGCTGTTTTTT. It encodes CASSQDIRGWTGELFF.

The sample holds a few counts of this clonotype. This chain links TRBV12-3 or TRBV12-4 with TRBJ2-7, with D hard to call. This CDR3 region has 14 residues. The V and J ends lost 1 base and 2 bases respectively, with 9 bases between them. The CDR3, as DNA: TGTGCCAGCAGTTTAGGGGATAGCACCTACGAGCAGTACTTC. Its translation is CASSLGDSTYEQYF.

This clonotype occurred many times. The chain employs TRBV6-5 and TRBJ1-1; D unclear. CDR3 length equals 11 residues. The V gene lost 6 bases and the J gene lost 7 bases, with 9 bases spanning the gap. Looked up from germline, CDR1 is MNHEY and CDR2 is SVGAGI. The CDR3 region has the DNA TGTGCCAGCAGATACGGAGGTGAAGCTTTCTTT. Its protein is CASRYGGEAFF.

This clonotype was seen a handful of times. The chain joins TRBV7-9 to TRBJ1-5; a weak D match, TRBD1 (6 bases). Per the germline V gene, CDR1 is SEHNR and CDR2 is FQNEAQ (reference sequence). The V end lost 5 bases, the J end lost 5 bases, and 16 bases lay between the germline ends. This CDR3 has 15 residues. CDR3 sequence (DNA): TGTGCCAGCAGCGGAGAAGGACAGAAGGATCAGCCCCAGCATTTT. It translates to CASSGEGQKDQPQHF.

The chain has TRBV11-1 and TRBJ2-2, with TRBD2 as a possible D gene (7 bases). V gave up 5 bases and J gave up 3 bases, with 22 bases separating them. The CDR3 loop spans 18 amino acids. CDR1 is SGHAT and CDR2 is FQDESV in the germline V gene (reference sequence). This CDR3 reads CASSPGGGSLSYTGELFF. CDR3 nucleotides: TGTGCCAGCAGCCCGGGCGGGGGCTCGCTCTCCTACACCGGGGAGCTGTTTTTT.

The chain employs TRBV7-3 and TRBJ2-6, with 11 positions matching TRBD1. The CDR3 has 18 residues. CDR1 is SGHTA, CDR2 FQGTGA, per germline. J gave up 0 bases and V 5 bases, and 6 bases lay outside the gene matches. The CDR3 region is CASSLWDRGISGANVLTF. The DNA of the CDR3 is TGTGCCAGCAGCCTCTGGGACAGGGGGATCTCTGGGGCCAACGTCCTGACTTTC.

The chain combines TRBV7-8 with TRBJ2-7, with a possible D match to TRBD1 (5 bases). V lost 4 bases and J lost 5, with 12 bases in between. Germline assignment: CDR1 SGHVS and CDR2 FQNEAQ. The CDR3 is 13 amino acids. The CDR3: CASSSSGADEQYV. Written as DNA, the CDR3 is TGTGCCAGCAGCTCTTCTGGGGCTGACGAGCAGTACGTC.

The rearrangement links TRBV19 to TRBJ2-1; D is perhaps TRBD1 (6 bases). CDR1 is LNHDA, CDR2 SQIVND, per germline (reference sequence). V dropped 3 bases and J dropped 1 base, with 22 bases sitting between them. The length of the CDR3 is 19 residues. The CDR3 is CASSISAAGEMSSYNEQFF. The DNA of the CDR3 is TGTGCCAGTAGTATTTCGGCGGCAGGGGAGATGTCTTCCTACAATGAGCAGTTCTTC.

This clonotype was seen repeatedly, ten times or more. CDR3 loop: CASNGQGAGSPLHF. DNA of the CDR3: TGCGCCAGCAACGGACAGGGGGCGGGATCACCCCTCCACTTT. This chain links TRBV4-1 with TRBJ1-6; 11 bases agree with TRBD1. The CDR3 spans 14 residues. V lost 7 bases, J lost 10 bases, and 6 bases stayed unmatched. Germline V gene lookup returns CDR1 MGHRA and CDR2 YSYEKL.

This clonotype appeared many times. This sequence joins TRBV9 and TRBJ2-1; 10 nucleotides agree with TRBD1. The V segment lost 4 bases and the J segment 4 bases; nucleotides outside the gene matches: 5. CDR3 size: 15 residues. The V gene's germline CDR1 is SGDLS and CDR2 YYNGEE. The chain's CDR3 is CASSFPGQGYNEQFF. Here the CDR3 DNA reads TGTGCCAGCAGCTTTCCGGGACAGGGGTACAATGAGCAGTTCTTC.

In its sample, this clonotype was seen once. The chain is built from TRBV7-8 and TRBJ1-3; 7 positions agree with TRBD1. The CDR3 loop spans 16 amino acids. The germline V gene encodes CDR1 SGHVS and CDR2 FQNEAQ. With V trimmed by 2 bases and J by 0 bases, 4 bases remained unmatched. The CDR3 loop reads CASSLRDSYSGNTIYF. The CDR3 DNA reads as TGTGCCAGCAGCTTACGGGACAGCTACTCTGGAAACACCATATATTTT.

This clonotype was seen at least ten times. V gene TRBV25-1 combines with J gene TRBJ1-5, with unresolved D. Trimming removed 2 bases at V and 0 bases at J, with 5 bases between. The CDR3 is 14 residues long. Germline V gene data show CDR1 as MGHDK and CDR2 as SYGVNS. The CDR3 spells CASSEVGSNQPQHF. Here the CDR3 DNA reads TGTGCCAGCAGTGAAGTAGGTAGCAATCAGCCCCAGCATTTT.

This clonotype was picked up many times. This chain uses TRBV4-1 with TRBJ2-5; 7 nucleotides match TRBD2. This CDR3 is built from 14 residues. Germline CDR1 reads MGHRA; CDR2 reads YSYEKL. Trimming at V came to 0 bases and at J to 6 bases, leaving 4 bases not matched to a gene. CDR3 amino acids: CASSQEGGGQTQYF. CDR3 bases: TGCGCCAGCAGCCAAGAAGGCGGGGGTCAGACCCAGTACTTC.

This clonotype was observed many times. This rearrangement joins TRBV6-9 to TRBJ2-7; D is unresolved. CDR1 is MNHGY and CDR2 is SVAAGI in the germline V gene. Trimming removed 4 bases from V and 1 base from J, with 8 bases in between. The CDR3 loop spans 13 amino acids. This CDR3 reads CASSCNGSYEQYF. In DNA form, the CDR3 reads TGTGCCAGCAGTTGCAATGGGTCCTACGAGCAGTACTTC.

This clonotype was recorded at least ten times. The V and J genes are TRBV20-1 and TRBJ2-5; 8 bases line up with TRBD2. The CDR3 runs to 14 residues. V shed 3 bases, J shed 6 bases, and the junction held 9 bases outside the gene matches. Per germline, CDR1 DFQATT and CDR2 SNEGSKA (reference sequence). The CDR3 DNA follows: TGCAGTGCTAGCTGGGCGGGGGGCGGTCAGACCCAGTACTTC. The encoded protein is CSASWAGGGQTQYF.

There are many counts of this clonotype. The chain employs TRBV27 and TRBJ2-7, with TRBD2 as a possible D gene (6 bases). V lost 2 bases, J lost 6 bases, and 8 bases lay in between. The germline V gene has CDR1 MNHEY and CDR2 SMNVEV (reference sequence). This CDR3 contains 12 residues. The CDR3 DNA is TGTGCCAGCAGTTTAGGAGGGGTCGAGCAGTACTTC. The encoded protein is CASSLGGVEQYF.

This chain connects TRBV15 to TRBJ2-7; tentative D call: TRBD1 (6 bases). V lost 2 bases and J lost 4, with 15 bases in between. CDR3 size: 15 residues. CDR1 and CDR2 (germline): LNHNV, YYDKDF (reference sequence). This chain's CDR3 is CATSRRSGQTYEQYF. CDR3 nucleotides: TGTGCCACCAGCAGAAGAAGCGGACAGACGTACGAGCAGTACTTC.

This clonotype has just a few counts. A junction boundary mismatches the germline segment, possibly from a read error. The CDR3 spells CASSPSLAGASSEQYF. DNA of the CDR3: TGTGCCAGCAGCCCCTCTCTAGCGGGGGCCTCCTCCGAGCAGTACTTC. The chain employs TRBV7-9 and TRBJ2-7, with TRBD2 matching over 10 bases. The germline V gene encodes CDR1 SEHNR and CDR2 FQNEAQ (reference sequence). The length of the CDR3 is 16 residues.

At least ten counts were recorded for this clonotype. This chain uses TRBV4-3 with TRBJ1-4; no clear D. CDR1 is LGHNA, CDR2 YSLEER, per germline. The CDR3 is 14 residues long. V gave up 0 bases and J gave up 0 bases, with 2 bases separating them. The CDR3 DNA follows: TGCGCCAGCAGCCAAGATACAACTAATGAAAAACTGTTTTTT. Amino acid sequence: CASSQDTTNEKLFF.

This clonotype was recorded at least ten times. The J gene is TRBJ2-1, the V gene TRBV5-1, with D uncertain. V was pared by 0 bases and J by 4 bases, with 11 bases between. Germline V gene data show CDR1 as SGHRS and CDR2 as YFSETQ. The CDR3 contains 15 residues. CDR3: CASSLGVYSYNEQFF. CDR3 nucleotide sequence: TGCGCCAGCAGCTTGGGAGTATACTCATACAATGAGCAGTTCTTC.

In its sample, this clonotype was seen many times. The CDR3 region has the DNA TGCGCCAGCAGCCAGACGTGGGCAGGGGCCTTACCCTACGAGCAGTACTTC. It codes for CASSQTWAGALPYEQYF. This chain links TRBV4-1 with TRBJ2-7; TRBD1 might be the D (6 bases). There are 17 residues in the CDR3. The V and J ends lost 3 bases and 2 bases respectively, with 20 bases between them. The germline gives CDR1 MGHRA, CDR2 YSYEKL.

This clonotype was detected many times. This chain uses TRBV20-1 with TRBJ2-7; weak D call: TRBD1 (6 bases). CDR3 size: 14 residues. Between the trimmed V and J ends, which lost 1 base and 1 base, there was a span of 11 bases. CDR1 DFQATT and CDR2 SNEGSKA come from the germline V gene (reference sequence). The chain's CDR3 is CSARGSQGSYEQYV. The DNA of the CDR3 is TGCAGTGCTAGAGGGTCGCAGGGGTCCTACGAGCAGTACGTC.

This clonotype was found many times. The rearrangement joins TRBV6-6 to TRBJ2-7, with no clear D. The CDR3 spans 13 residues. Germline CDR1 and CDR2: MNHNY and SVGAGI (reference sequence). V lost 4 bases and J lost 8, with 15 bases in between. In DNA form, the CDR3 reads TGTGCCAGCAGTTCAGGTGGTGTCCCGAAGCAGTACGTC. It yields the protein CASSSGGVPKQYV.

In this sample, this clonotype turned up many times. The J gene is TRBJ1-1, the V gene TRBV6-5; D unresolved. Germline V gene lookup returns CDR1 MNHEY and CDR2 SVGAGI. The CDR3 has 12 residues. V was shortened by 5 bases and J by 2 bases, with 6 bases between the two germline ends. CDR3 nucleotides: TGTGCCAGCAGTCAGAGAAACACTGAAGCTTTCTTT. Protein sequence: CASSQRNTEAFF.

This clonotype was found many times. The CDR3 sequence is CASSVTLASTGELFF. Written as DNA, the CDR3 is TGTGCCAGCAGCGTAACCCTAGCGTCCACCGGGGAGCTGTTTTTT. The genes are TRBV7-9 and TRBJ2-2; maybe TRBD2 (6 bases). The V end lost 5 bases, the J end lost 4 bases, and 14 bases lay between the germline ends. From germline, CDR1 is SEHNR and CDR2 FQNEAQ (reference sequence). The CDR3 length is 15 residues.

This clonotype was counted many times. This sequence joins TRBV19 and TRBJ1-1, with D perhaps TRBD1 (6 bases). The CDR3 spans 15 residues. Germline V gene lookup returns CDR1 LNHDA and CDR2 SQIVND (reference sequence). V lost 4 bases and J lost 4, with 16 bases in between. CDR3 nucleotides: TGTGCCAGTAGTAGTTATTCCACAGGGCGCACTGAAGCTTTCTTT. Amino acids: CASSSYSTGRTEAFF.

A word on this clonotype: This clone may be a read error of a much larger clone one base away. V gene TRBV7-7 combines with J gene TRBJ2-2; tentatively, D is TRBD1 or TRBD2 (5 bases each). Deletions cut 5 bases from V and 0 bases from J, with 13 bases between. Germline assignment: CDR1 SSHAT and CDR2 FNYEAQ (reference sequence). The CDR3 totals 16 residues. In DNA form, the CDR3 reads TGTGCCAGCAGCGATACCGGGGCATCGAACACCGGGGAGCTGTTTTTT. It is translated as CASSDTGASNTGELFF.

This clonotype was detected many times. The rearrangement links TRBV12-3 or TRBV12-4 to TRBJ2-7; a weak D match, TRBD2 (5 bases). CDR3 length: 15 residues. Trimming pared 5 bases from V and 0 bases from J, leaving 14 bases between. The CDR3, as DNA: TGTGCCAGCAGTCCCCGTGGACTCTACTCCTACGAGCAGTACTTC. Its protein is CASSPRGLYSYEQYF.

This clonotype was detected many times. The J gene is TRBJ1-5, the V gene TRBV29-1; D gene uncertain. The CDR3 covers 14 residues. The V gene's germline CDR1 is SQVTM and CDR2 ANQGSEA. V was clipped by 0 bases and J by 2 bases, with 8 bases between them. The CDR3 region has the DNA TGCAGCGTTGAAGAAAGCGGGGGCAATCAGCCCCAGCATTTT. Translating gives CSVEESGGNQPQHF.

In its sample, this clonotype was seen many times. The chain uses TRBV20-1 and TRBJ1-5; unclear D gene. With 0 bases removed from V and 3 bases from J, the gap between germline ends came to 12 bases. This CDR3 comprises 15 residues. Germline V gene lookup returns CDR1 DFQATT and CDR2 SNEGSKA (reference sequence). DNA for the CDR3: TGCAGTGCTAGAGATGACCCCGGGTCCAATCAGCCCCAGCATTTT. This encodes CSARDDPGSNQPQHF.

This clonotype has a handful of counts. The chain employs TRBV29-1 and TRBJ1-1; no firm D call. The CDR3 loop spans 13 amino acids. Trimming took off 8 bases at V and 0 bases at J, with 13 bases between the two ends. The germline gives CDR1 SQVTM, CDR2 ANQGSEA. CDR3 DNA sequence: TGCAGCTGTCTCGGGAACATGAACACTGAAGCTTTCTTT. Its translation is CSCLGNMNTEAFF.

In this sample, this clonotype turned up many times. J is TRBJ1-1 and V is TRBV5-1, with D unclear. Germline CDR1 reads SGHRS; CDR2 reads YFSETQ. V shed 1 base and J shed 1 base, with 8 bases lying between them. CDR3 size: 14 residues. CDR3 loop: CASSLRRPNTEAFF. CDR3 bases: TGCGCCAGCAGCTTGCGACGGCCGAACACTGAAGCTTTCTTT.